This T cell receptor beta chain was identified in a study of cytomegalovirus exposure and HLA in healthy donors. Study-wide points: Most TCR sequences were seen very rarely across donors, but some public TCRs occurred in many. The study flagged 150 to 200 TCR beta chains as cytomegalovirus-associated.

In the case of this clone: What it binds is not known.

The PCR had 60 Vbeta and 13 Jbeta primers. Using immunoSEQ multiplex PCR, the repertoire was profiled, and TCRdb retains in-frame clones only, with some absent. The sample has roughly 200,000 clones; roughly 73% are singletons. CDR1 and CDR2 (germline): MGHRA, YSYEKL. The CDR3 length is 16 residues. Unmatched junction bases numbered 5, after V lost 3 bases and J lost 2 bases. V usage is TRBV4-1 and J usage is TRBJ2-7; 12 bases fit TRBD2. Sequenced material: PBMCs. The TCR sequence derives from a woman between 25 and 40 years old in good health and CMV-seronegative. The CDR3 sequence is CASSHGLAGRAYEQYF. The CDR3 DNA is TGCGCCAGCAGCCATGGACTAGCGGGGAGAGCCTACGAGCAGTACTTC.